The clone carrying this T cell receptor beta chain was counted between two and nine times. What it binds is unknown. The data belong to a study of somatic mutations in cytotoxic T cells in rheumatoid arthritis. Study-wide results and limits: With fewer than 85 patients examined, 7 or 8 had a largest CD8+ clone exceeding 20% of CD8+ cells.

V was cut by 4 bases and J by 0 bases, with 13 bases left in between. Germline values: CDR1 SNHLY, CDR2 FYNNEI. This CDR3 has 15 amino acids. Generated by immunoSEQ multiplex PCR, the TCRdb table keeps only in-frame clones and is missing some. The table lists under 15,000 clones, just under 75% of them singletons. Sequencing was performed on CD8+ T cells sorted from blood. The J gene is TRBJ2-7, the V gene TRBV2, with D possibly TRBD1 on 5 matching bases. The receptor comes from a woman in her thirties or forties in good health. In nucleotides, the CDR3 is TGTGCCAGCAGTGCGGGCAGGGTTAGCTCCTACGAGCAGTACTTC. This gives the protein CASSAGRVSSYEQYF.